This is a list of T cell receptor beta chains from one sample in a study of CD8 T cells in ankylosing spondylitis. From the 5' RACE reads, TCRdb called clonotypes with MiXCR, one entry per CDR3 protein. The data hold about 300,000 distinct CDR3 sequences, with under 14% observed a single time. The sequenced material came from blood, either unsorted or a sorted T cell fraction (not recorded which). The receptors stem from a female donor with ankylosing spondylitis or in good health (not recorded which). Each CDR3 is given with its conserved first and last residue. A D gene is named only where the DNA matches it firmly. Rows give clone size only sometimes, using once, few, many, or a class for an expanded clone.

v_call	j_call	clone_size	d_call	cdr3_aa	cdr3_nt
TRBV12-3/TRBV12-4	TRBJ2-1	many	NA	CASSLGGSGYNEQFF	TGTGCCAGCTCCCTCGGGGGTTCGGGTTACAATGAGCAGTTCTTC
TRBV20-1	TRBJ2-3	NA	NA	CSAPGTATSTDTQYF	TGCAGTGCGCCCGGGACTGCCACTAGCACAGATACGCAGTATTTT
TRBV20-1	TRBJ1-1	many	NA	CSASRGRGTEAFF	TGCAGTGCTAGTAGGGGCCGGGGCACTGAAGCTTTCTTT
TRBV11-1	TRBJ2-6	many	NA	CASSLGPWAQSGANVLTF	TGTGCCAGCAGCTTAGGGCCGTGGGCACAATCTGGGGCCAACGTCCTGACTTTC
TRBV6-2/TRBV6-3	TRBJ2-1	many	NA	CASRSTSYNEQFF	TGTGCCAGCAGATCGACTAGTTACAATGAGCAGTTCTTC
TRBV7-9	TRBJ2-1	many	NA	CASSHRTDGNNEQFF	TGTGCCAGCAGCCACCGAACCGACGGAAACAATGAGCAGTTCTTC
TRBV5-1	TRBJ1-5	NA	TRBD1	CASSLGGPGQGNQPQHF	TGCGCCAGCAGCTTGGGGGGGCCGGGACAGGGAAATCAGCCCCAGCATTTT
TRBV4-2	TRBJ1-5	many	NA	CASSQVGRASSNQPQHF	TGTGCCAGCAGCCAAGTAGGCCGGGCCAGTAGCAATCAGCCCCAGCATTTT
TRBV20-1	TRBJ2-1	many	NA	CSACDQAAEQFF	TGCAGTGCTTGTGACCAGGCGGCTGAGCAGTTCTTC
TRBV2	TRBJ1-5	few	NA	CASSEAGGPQHF	TGTGCCAGCAGTGAAGCGGGCGGGCCCCAGCATTTT
TRBV5-1	TRBJ2-1	NA	NA	CASSPAWILNNEQFF	TGCGCCAGCAGCCCGGCCTGGATTTTGAACAATGAGCAGTTCTTC
TRBV10-1	TRBJ2-7	many	TRBD1	CASGTGGYEQYF	TGCGCCAGCGGGACAGGGGGCTACGAGCAGTACTTC
TRBV29-1	TRBJ1-1	many	NA	CSVKYYRALDTEAFF	TGCAGCGTGAAATACTACAGGGCGCTGGACACTGAAGCTTTCTTT
TRBV12-3/TRBV12-4	TRBJ2-7	few	NA	CASSLNQGSYEQYF	TGTGCCAGCAGTTTAAATCAGGGATCCTACGAGCAGTACTTC
TRBV7-2	TRBJ1-2	many	TRBD1	CASSDKPGTGGYGYTF	TGTGCCAGCAGTGATAAACCCGGGACAGGAGGCTATGGCTACACCTTC
TRBV7-2	TRBJ2-1	NA	NA	CASSLRAGPNWLHEQFF	TGTGCCAGCAGCTTACGAGCCGGGCCTAACTGGTTGCATGAGCAGTTCTTC
TRBV15	TRBJ2-3	few	NA	CATSNFLADTQYF	TGTGCCACCAGCAACTTCCTGGCGGATACGCAGTATTTT
TRBV7-2	TRBJ1-2	NA	NA	CASSARQHYGYTF	TGTGCCAGCAGCGCTAGACAGCACTATGGCTACACCTTC
TRBV29-1	TRBJ2-3	many	NA	CSVGAGTDTQYF	TGCAGCGTTGGTGCAGGGACAGATACGCAGTATTTT
TRBV5-5	TRBJ2-1	few	NA	CASSPTPGFGNNEQFF	TGTGCCAGCAGCCCGACGCCAGGGTTCGGGAACAATGAGCAGTTCTTC
TRBV5-1	TRBJ2-3	few	TRBD1	CASSLGQGHTDTQYF	TGCGCCAGCAGCCTCGGACAGGGACACACAGATACGCAGTATTTT
TRBV28	TRBJ2-7	many	NA	CASSFPAQQGAISYEQYF	TGTGCCAGCAGTTTCCCTGCTCAGCAGGGAGCAATTTCCTACGAGCAGTACTTC